The entry that follows covers one T cell receptor beta chain sequence. These data belong to a study of OX40 agonist ivuxolimab in advanced cancers. About the research overall: Patients received ivuxolimab, an agonistic anti-OX40 (CD134) antibody. While on treatment, patients had intravenous ivuxolimab at 0.01 to 10 mg/kg every 2 weeks.

Only in-frame clones appear in the TCRdb table, and some are missing; sequencing was by immunoSEQ multiplex PCR. The sample yields 55,000 to 65,000 clones, 77% seen once. CDR3 length: 17 amino acids. The ends lost 0 bases at V and 0 bases at J; junction bases unmatched: 8. In germline, CDR1 is SGDLS, CDR2 YYNGEE. The J gene is TRBJ1-2, the V gene TRBV9; 7 bases align to TRBD1. Sequencing used CD4+ or CD8+ T cells sorted from blood, obtained in a trial of the OX40 agonist ivuxolimab. This clonotype was sampled from an adult with an advanced solid tumor such as melanoma, head and neck, liver or kidney cancer. The DNA of the CDR3 is TGTGCCAGCAGCGTAGAGGGGAGGGACAGTACTAACTATGGCTACACCTTC. This translates into CASSVEGRDSTNYGYTF.